Shown below are 21 T cell receptor beta chains from a single sample sequenced in a study of T-cell memory formation after mild COVID-19. In TCRdb, the 5' RACE reads were re-called with MiXCR into one record per CDR3 protein. The repertoire includes over 35,000 distinct CDR3 sequences, more than 9% of them detected once, and 10% to 15% sits in the top ten. Material: PBMCs or a T cell subset sorted from them (not recorded which). The receptors originated from an adult woman who had mild COVID-19 (a few samples of this study predate the infection). Cell type and time point are not known.

The table lists this clonotype with many counts. The J gene is TRBJ2-7, the V gene TRBV7-8; TRBD1 is a possible D gene (6 bases). Germline V CDR1 and CDR2: SGHVS, FQNEAQ. Trimming shortened V by 1 base and J by 0 bases, and 10 bases separated the two germline ends. The CDR3 totals 15 residues. DNA for the CDR3: TGTGCCAGCAGCTTAGAGGACAGCTACTCCTACGAGCAGTACTTC. Its protein is CASSLEDSYSYEQYF.

This clonotype was detected many times. This chain joins TRBV12-3 or TRBV12-4 and TRBJ2-3; TRBD2 might be the D (5 bases). The CDR3 loop spans 15 amino acids. The V gene lost 7 bases and the J gene lost 2 bases, with 16 bases spanning the gap. CDR3 nucleotides: TGTGCCAGCACCCAAGGAGCGGCTTACACAGATACGCAGTATTTT. Its translation is CASTQGAAYTDTQYF.

The sample holds a few counts of this clonotype. The chain couples TRBV12-3 or TRBV12-4 to TRBJ2-7; 12 positions match TRBD1. J was trimmed by 6 bases and V by 5 bases; bases with no gene match: 8. The CDR3 consists of 15 residues. CDR3 amino acids: CASSVWGQGAGEQYF. The CDR3 bases are TGTGCCAGCAGTGTGTGGGGACAGGGGGCTGGCGAGCAGTACTTC.

As DNA, the CDR3 is TGCAGTGCTAGAGTACCAGGCGAGCAGTACTTC. This gives the protein CSARVPGEQYF. The chain combines TRBV20-1 with TRBJ2-7; no definite D call. The CDR3 totals 11 residues. Trimming pared 1 base from V and 6 bases from J, leaving 7 bases between. Germline V CDR1 and CDR2: DFQATT, SNEGSKA (reference sequence).

This clonotype appeared many times. The genes are TRBV30 and TRBJ1-2; perhaps TRBD1 as D (5 bases). Looked up from germline, CDR1 is GTSNPN and CDR2 is SVGIG (reference sequence). Trimming stripped 4 bases from V and 7 bases from J, with 22 bases between. CDR3 length: 15 residues. The CDR3 DNA reads as TGTGCCTGGAACCGTAAGGGAGGGGCATTGATTGGCTACACCTTC. Protein: CAWNRKGGALIGYTF.

The chain employs TRBV28 and TRBJ1-5; D ambiguous. Germline values: CDR1 MDHEN, CDR2 SYDVKM. The CDR3 is made up of 15 amino acids. The V gene lost 8 bases and the J gene lost 9 bases, with 23 bases spanning the gap. The CDR3 region is CASQFGLAGQRPQHF. The CDR3 region has the DNA TGTGCCAGCCAGTTTGGGTTGGCAGGTCAGAGGCCCCAGCATTTT.

The CDR3 loop reads CASSLGGAGGSNQPQHF. The CDR3 region has the DNA TGTGCCAGCAGCTTAGGAGGGGCAGGGGGTAGCAATCAGCCCCAGCATTTT. This chain connects TRBV7-9 to TRBJ1-5, with 7 bases identical to TRBD1. The J segment lost 0 bases and the V segment lost 1 base, leaving 6 bases of the junction unmatched. CDR3 length equals 17 residues. Per germline, CDR1 SEHNR and CDR2 FQNEAQ (reference sequence).

This clonotype was found a few times. The chain employs TRBV30 and TRBJ1-1; D is perhaps TRBD1 (5 bases). Germline CDR1 is GTSNPN and CDR2 is SVGIG (reference sequence). CDR3 length: 14 amino acids. Trimming took off 2 bases at V and 3 bases at J, with 13 bases between the two ends. CDR3 nucleotide sequence: TGTGCCTGGAGTACGGGGACGGTGGACACTGAAGCTTTCTTT. This codes for CAWSTGTVDTEAFF.

The chain joins TRBV25-1 to TRBJ1-3; TRBD1 matches at 10 bases. Germline V gene lookup returns CDR1 MGHDK and CDR2 SYGVNS. Trimming at V came to 4 bases and at J to 0 bases, leaving 18 bases not matched to a gene. There are 21 residues in the CDR3. The chain's CDR3 is CASSVLNYDRGHRSSGNTIYF. As DNA, the CDR3 is TGTGCCAGCAGTGTTTTAAATTATGACAGGGGGCATCGGTCCTCTGGAAACACCATATATTTT.

By share, this clonotype counts as medium-sized. As DNA, the CDR3 is TGTGCCAGCAGCTTAGGCCAAGGTCCTAATGAGCAGTTCTTC. Translating gives CASSLGQGPNEQFF. The chain combines TRBV7-9 with TRBJ2-1, with D unresolved. This CDR3 contains 14 residues. Germline values: CDR1 SEHNR, CDR2 FQNEAQ (reference sequence). V lost 1 base, J lost 7 bases, and 11 bases lay in between.

In this sample, this clonotype turned up a few times. The rearrangement uses TRBV6-5 and TRBJ2-7; 8 positions match TRBD1. The V gene's germline CDR1 is MNHEY and CDR2 SVGAGI. The CDR3 covers 15 residues. J was trimmed by 5 bases and V by 6 bases; bases with no gene match: 12. This CDR3 is CASSVSGRGLNEQYF. Here the CDR3 DNA reads TGTGCCAGCAGCGTATCGGGCAGGGGGCTAAACGAGCAGTACTTC.

This chain uses TRBV6-5 with TRBJ1-1; D unresolved. CDR1 and CDR2 (germline): MNHEY, SVGAGI. Trimming removed 6 bases from V and 11 bases from J, with 22 bases in between. This CDR3 region has 14 residues. CDR3 region: CASRTQAQLFRAFF. CDR3 bases: TGTGCCAGCAGAACCCAGGCGCAATTGTTTAGGGCTTTCTTT.

The V gene is TRBV6-2 or TRBV6-3, the J gene TRBJ2-7; D is perhaps TRBD1 or TRBD2 (6 bases each). Trimming cost V 2 bases and J 7 bases, with 15 bases left between them. Germline assignment: CDR1 MNHEY and CDR2 SVGEGT. The CDR3 consists of 14 residues. The CDR3 loop is CASSYGGHSREQYF. CDR3 bases: TGTGCCAGCAGTTACGGGGGGCACTCCCGGGAGCAGTACTTC.

The chain uses TRBV4-3 and TRBJ2-3, with D perhaps TRBD1 or TRBD2 (5 bases each). Trimming removed 3 bases from V and 2 bases from J, with 9 bases in between. CDR3 size: 14 residues. Germline V gives CDR1 LGHNA, CDR2 YSLEER. CDR3 sequence reads: CASSQGPNTDTQYF. CDR3 bases: TGCGCCAGCAGCCAGGGACCCAACACAGATACGCAGTATTTT.

V is TRBV20-1 and J is TRBJ1-1; 11 bases line up with TRBD1. Trimming cost V 1 base and J 8 bases; bases outside gene matches: 15. The CDR3 runs 17 residues. The germline V gene encodes CDR1 DFQATT and CDR2 SNEGSKA (reference sequence). For the CDR3, the DNA is TGCAGTGCTAGAGGAATCCCGGGACAGGGGGGAACGGCAGAAGCTTTCTTT. As protein: CSARGIPGQGGTAEAFF.

This clonotype occurred a few times. The chain joins TRBV7-6 to TRBJ2-7; TRBD1 matches at 10 bases. Trimming at V came to 2 bases and at J to 4 bases, leaving 5 bases not matched to a gene. The CDR3 totals 15 residues. Per germline, CDR1 SGHVS and CDR2 FNYEAQ. This CDR3 is CASSLNRDRGYEQYF. The CDR3 nucleotides are TGTGCCAGCAGCTTAAACCGGGACAGGGGATACGAGCAGTACTTC.

This clonotype turned up a few times. This chain links TRBV12-3 or TRBV12-4 with TRBJ2-1; TRBD1 agrees at 7 bases. This CDR3 region has 14 residues. V trimming: 3 bases; J trimming: 6 bases; junction bases outside the gene matches: 5. CDR3: CASSFWSGGNEQFF. The CDR3 DNA sequence: TGTGCCAGCAGTTTCTGGTCAGGGGGCAATGAGCAGTTCTTC.

This clonotype occurred a few times. CDR3 in DNA: TGCGCCAGCAGCCAAGAGGTTAGGTGGGGCCTCACAGATACGCAGTATTTT. Amino acids: CASSQEVRWGLTDTQYF. The V gene is TRBV4-3, the J gene TRBJ2-3; D may be TRBD1 (5 bases). The V end lost 0 bases, the J end lost 2 bases, and 15 bases lay between the germline ends. This CDR3 is 17 amino acids long. Germline assignment: CDR1 LGHNA and CDR2 YSLEER.

This clonotype was detected only a few times. The J gene is TRBJ1-6, the V gene TRBV25-1; 11 nucleotides align to TRBD1. The CDR3 sequence is 16 residues long. With 6 bases clipped from V and 5 bases from J, the junction kept 6 bases outside the gene matches. Germline-derived CDR1 and CDR2 are MGHDK and SYGVNS. The CDR3 spells CASRLGTGGNNSPLHF. The CDR3 coding sequence is TGTGCCAGCAGGCTCGGGACAGGGGGTAATAATTCACCCCTCCACTTT.

The chain carries TRBV5-1 and TRBJ1-1; the match to TRBD1 covers 7 bases. This CDR3 region has 15 residues. Per germline, CDR1 SGHRS and CDR2 YFSETQ. V trimming: 8 bases; J trimming: 3 bases; junction bases outside the gene matches: 13. CDR3 coding DNA: TGCGCCAGAAGCGGGGACTCAGGGGGATACACTGAAGCTTTCTTT. Encoded protein: CARSGDSGGYTEAFF.

This chain joins TRBV6-6 and TRBJ2-5; TRBD1 matches 7 bases. The ends lost 6 bases at V and 4 bases at J; junction bases unmatched: 11. This CDR3 has 15 amino acids. Germline CDR1 reads MNHNY; CDR2 reads SVGAGI (reference sequence). CDR3 sequence (DNA): TGTGCCAGCAGGAACCAGGGGGTCGTCACAGAGACCCAGTACTTC. Its protein product is CASRNQGVVTETQYF.